The clone carrying this T cell receptor (beta chain) was seen at least ten times. The antigen is unknown. V was pared by 5 bases and J by 5 bases, with 21 bases between. The CDR3 contains 16 residues. Germline-derived CDR1 and CDR2 are ENHRY and SYGVKD. From the 5' RACE reads, TCRdb called clonotypes with MiXCR, one entry per CDR3 protein. In the table there are 300,000 to 450,000 distinct CDR3 sequences, over 25% of which are singletons. The source of the sample is a study of identical twins' blood T cells. All three twin pairs grew up together with likely shared infections and vaccines. The study's findings and limits: Shared environment remains a possible cause of twin similarity. Abundant TCRbeta CDR3s overlapped more between twins than with unrelated donors.

The clonotype was recovered from a woman between 18 and 55 years old in good health. Sequences were obtained from PBMCs. The genes are TRBV10-3 and TRBJ1-1, with D perhaps TRBD1 (6 bases). This CDR3 is CAISPQGLGYGTEAFF. The DNA for the CDR3 is TGTGCCATCAGTCCCCAGGGGTTGGGGTACGGGACTGAAGCTTTCTTT.